Following are 14 T cell receptor beta chains from one sample sequenced in a study of OX40 agonist ivuxolimab in advanced cancers. Only in-frame clones appear in the TCRdb table, and some are missing; sequencing was by immunoSEQ multiplex PCR. Among tens of thousands of clones listed, around 84% were seen once. The specimen was CD4+ or CD8+ T cells sorted from blood, collected in a trial of the OX40 agonist ivuxolimab. The receptors shown here come from an adult with an advanced solid tumor such as melanoma, head and neck, liver or kidney cancer.

This clone appeared once. The rearrangement joins TRBV28 to TRBJ1-5; D remains ambiguous. V gave up 1 base and J gave up 10 bases, with 23 bases separating them. Germline values: CDR1 MDHEN, CDR2 SYDVKM. This CDR3 is built from 17 residues. CDR3: CASSLFNRTVKLEPQHF. The CDR3 DNA sequence: TGTGCCAGCAGTTTATTTAACAGAACAGTCAAACTGGAACCCCAGCATTTT. Variable domain in full (rest from reference TRBV28 and TRBJ1-5): DVKVTQSSRYLVKRTGEKVFLECVQDMDHENMFWYRQDPGLGLRLIYFSYDVKMKEKGDIPEGYSVSREKKERFSLILESASTNQTSMYLCASSLFNRTVKLEPQHFGDGTRLSIL.

This clone was recorded once. The chain employs TRBV28 and TRBJ2-7, with TRBD1 matching 9 bases. The CDR3 covers 16 residues. Looked up from germline, CDR1 is MDHEN and CDR2 is SYDVKM. With 6 bases clipped from V and 5 bases from J, the junction kept 14 bases outside the gene matches. This chain's CDR3 is CASSLTPGTGRHEQYF. CDR3 in DNA: TGTGCCAGCAGCCTTACGCCCGGGACAGGGAGGCACGAGCAGTACTTC.

V gene TRBV30 combines with J gene TRBJ1-1; tentatively, D is TRBD1 (5 bases). The V end was cut by 4 bases, the J end by 10 bases, with 13 bases between. In germline, CDR1 is GTSNPN, CDR2 SVGIG (reference sequence). The CDR3 sequence is 11 residues long. CDR3 nucleotide sequence: TGTGCCTGGAACCGGGATGGGGGAGCTTTCTTT. Translation: CAWNRDGGAFF.

This sequence joins TRBV21-1 and TRBJ1-5. TRBV21-1 is marked as a pseudogene. This CDR3 is 15 amino acids long. CDR3 nucleotides: TGTGCCAGCAGCCCTCAAGGATATAGCAATCAGCCCCAGCATTTT. Residues: CASSPQGYSNQPQHF.

The rearrangement links TRBV7-8 to TRBJ1-4; possibly TRBD1 for D (6 bases). The length of the CDR3 is 14 residues. The germline V and J ends were trimmed by 1 base and 8 bases, with 11 bases remaining between them. Germline V lookup: CDR1 SGHVS, CDR2 FQNEAQ. The CDR3 is CASSLGGREEKLFF. In DNA form, the CDR3 reads TGTGCCAGCAGCTTAGGGGGGCGCGAGGAAAAACTGTTTTTT.

The V and J genes are TRBV14 and TRBJ1-6; tentative D call: TRBD1 (5 bases). Trimming cost V 4 bases and J 10 bases, with 20 bases left between them. Germline V lookup: CDR1 SGHDN, CDR2 FVKESK. This CDR3 is built from 16 residues. Here the CDR3 reads CASSLVGQGYESPLHF. The DNA of the CDR3 is TGTGCCAGCAGCCTGGTCGGTCAGGGCTACGAATCACCCCTCCACTTT.

The chain joins TRBV7-3 to TRBJ2-7; the D is unclear. The germline V and J ends were trimmed by 2 bases and 2 bases, with 10 bases remaining between them. The germline V gene has CDR1 SGHTA and CDR2 FQGTGA. This CDR3 is built from 14 residues. For the CDR3, the DNA is TGTGCCAGCAGCTTAGACGGGTCTACCTACGAGCAGTACTTC. The encoded protein is CASSLDGSTYEQYF. The full variable domain, its missing parts supplied by reference TRBV7-3 and TRBJ2-7, is GAGVSQTPSNKVTEKGKYVELRCDPISGHTALYWYRQSLGQGPEFLIYFQGTGAADDSGLPNDRFFAVRPEGSVSTLKIQRTERGDSAVYLCASSLDGSTYEQYFGPGTRLTVT.

V gene TRBV6-5 combines with J gene TRBJ1-1, with unresolved D. The V gene's germline CDR1 is MNHEY and CDR2 SVGAGI. The CDR3 is 16 amino acids. V shed 4 bases and J shed 1 base, with 16 bases lying between them. In nucleotides, the CDR3 is TGTGCCAGCAGTTTTTTGCAGGTTAGATCGAACACTGAAGCTTTCTTT. Its protein is CASSFLQVRSNTEAFF.

The genes are TRBV9 and TRBJ2-5; the match to TRBD2 covers 9 bases. The trim removed 3 bases at V and 2 bases at J, leaving 11 bases unmatched. Germline-derived CDR1 and CDR2 are SGDLS and YYNGEE. CDR3 length: 17 amino acids. Here the CDR3 reads CASSAGIGGGVQETQYF. The DNA for the CDR3 is TGTGCCAGCAGCGCCGGCATTGGCGGGGGGGTTCAAGAGACCCAGTACTTC.

The chain uses TRBV9 and TRBJ1-3, with TRBD1 matching 7 bases. The ends lost 4 bases at V and 0 bases at J; junction bases unmatched: 7. From germline, CDR1 is SGDLS and CDR2 YYNGEE. This CDR3 spans 16 amino acids. CDR3 loop: CASSRDSSPSGNTIYF. CDR3 in DNA: TGTGCCAGCAGCCGGGACAGCAGTCCCTCTGGAAACACCATATATTTT.

This clone has just one count. J is TRBJ2-1 and V is TRBV27, with 10 bases fitting TRBD2. Germline CDR1 is MNHEY and CDR2 is SMNVEV (reference sequence). The CDR3 is made up of 16 amino acids. Unmatched junction bases numbered 9, after V lost 5 bases and J lost 5 bases. Written as DNA, the CDR3 is TGTGCCAGCAGTCCTAGGAGGCTAGCGGGGGACAATGAGCAGTTCTTC. Amino acids: CASSPRRLAGDNEQFF.

This clone appeared once. This chain uses TRBV9 with TRBJ2-3; 11 nucleotides match TRBD2. Trimming cost V 3 bases and J 1 base; bases outside gene matches: 4. In germline, CDR1 is SGDLS, CDR2 YYNGEE. The CDR3 is made up of 16 amino acids. CDR3 in amino acids: CASSAIAGGGTDTQYF. As DNA, the CDR3 is TGTGCCAGCAGCGCTATAGCGGGGGGGGGCACAGATACGCAGTATTTT.

The V call is TRBV7-2, the J call TRBJ2-1; D is perhaps TRBD2 (6 bases). V lost 5 bases, J lost 9 bases, and 14 bases lay in between. From germline, CDR1 is SGHTA and CDR2 FQGNSA. This CDR3 is built from 13 residues. CDR3 in DNA: TGTGCCAGCAGCGGATCACTAGCAGGTGAGCAGTTCTTC. This codes for CASSGSLAGEQFF. The variable domain in full, with the rest retrieved from reference TRBV7-2 and TRBJ2-1, is GAGVSQSPSNKVTEKGKDVELRCDPISGHTALYWYRQSLGQGLEFLIYFQGNSAPDKSGLPSDRFSAERTGGSVSTLTIQRTQQEDSAVYLCASSGSLAGEQFFGPGTRLTVL.

This clone was seen only a few times. The chain combines TRBV7-2 with TRBJ1-5; no definite D call. Germline lookup yields CDR1 SGHTA and CDR2 FQGNSA. The CDR3 loop spans 13 amino acids. The V end lost 2 bases, the J end lost 4 bases, and 6 bases lay between the germline ends. CDR3 nucleotides: TGTGCCAGCAGCTTATACAGAAATCAGCCCCAGCATTTT. Protein: CASSLYRNQPQHF.